Detailed here is one T cell receptor (beta chain). Its antigen remains unknown. The data were taken from a study of T cells expressing NK-cell markers. Study context: Repertoires of TCR beta were obtained from T cells sorted as CD3+CD56+NKG2C+, CD3+CD56+NKG2C- and CD3+CD56-NKG2C+.

5'RACE template switching with UMIs produced the TCR beta cDNA. One entry per CDR3 protein, without DNA, is what TCRdb gives after re-calling the 5' RACE reads. This table lists some 440,000 distinct CDR3 sequences. Study-level findings and limits: NKG2C+ dominant clonotype frequencies in five or six donors were roughly 1.0-7.5% of CD8+ T cells. Leadership of the CD3+CD56-NKG2C+ fraction also belonged to these clonotypes in a few donors.

This TCR was recovered from a woman aged 45 to 65 in good health. Specimen: blood T cells: a sorted CD56 or NKG2C T cell subset, CD4+ or CD8+ T cells, or bulk PBMC T cells (not recorded which).

The CDR3 reads CASSSQSYQETQYF. The chain has TRBV7-9 and TRBJ2-5. Germline V gene lookup returns CDR1 SEHNR and CDR2 FQNEAQ (reference sequence). This CDR3 is built from 14 residues.